These 17 T cell receptor beta chains came from one sample sequenced in a study of T cell repertoires in cytomegalovirus infection. MiXCR was run by TCRdb on the reads, yielding one entry per CDR3 protein. The sample shows nearly 650,000 distinct CDR3 sequences, 20% to 25% of them seen only once. Input material: CD8+ T cells from PBMCs. These receptors originate from a human donor in good health (CMV status not recorded). Some clones in this sample may be carry-over from other donors' samples.

J is TRBJ1-2 and V is TRBV12-3 or TRBV12-4, with D perhaps matching TRBD1 (5 bases). Trimming removed 5 bases at V and 4 bases at J, with 11 bases between. This CDR3 spans 13 amino acids. CDR3 residues: CASSLNRLYGYTF. The DNA for the CDR3 is TGTGCCAGCAGTCTCAACAGGCTCTATGGCTACACCTTC.

V is TRBV28 and J is TRBJ2-5; the D gene is possibly TRBD2 (6 bases). The CDR3 has 16 amino acids. V lost 10 bases and J lost 1, with 22 bases in between. Germline V gives CDR1 MDHEN, CDR2 SYDVKM. CDR3 nucleotides: TGTGCCAACAGCCCCCCTAGCGCCTCTTTCCAAGAGACCCAGTACTTC. It encodes CANSPPSASFQETQYF.

There are many counts of this clonotype. The CDR3 DNA follows: TGTGCCAGCAGCTTGTCTAACAATCAGCCCCAGCATTTT. Translated: CASSLSNNQPQHF. This chain joins TRBV7-2 and TRBJ1-5; no definite D call. With 3 bases removed from V and 3 bases from J, the gap between germline ends came to 6 bases. The CDR3 extends over 13 amino acids. Per the germline V gene, CDR1 is SGHTA and CDR2 is FQGNSA.

V gene TRBV14 combines with J gene TRBJ2-7, with D perhaps TRBD1 (6 bases). Germline V gene data show CDR1 as SGHDN and CDR2 as FVKESK. This CDR3 spans 12 amino acids. CDR3 coding DNA: TGTGCCAGCAGCCATACCGGGACAAGGGATATCGTC. Amino acid sequence: CASSHTGTRDIV.

This clonotype has just a few counts. The V gene is TRBV28, the J gene TRBJ2-7; tentatively, D is TRBD1 or TRBD2 (6 bases each). The CDR3 sequence is 15 residues long. Germline V gives CDR1 MDHEN, CDR2 SYDVKM. V lost 6 bases and J 2 bases, leaving 17 bases between the germline ends. The CDR3 spells CASRPGAGSPYEQYV. For the CDR3, the DNA is TGTGCCAGCAGACCAGGGGCGGGGTCACCCTACGAGCAGTACGTC.

This clonotype has a handful of counts. The rearrangement joins TRBV4-1 to TRBJ2-1; 7 bases are shared with TRBD1. CDR1 and CDR2 (germline): MGHRA, YSYEKL. CDR3 length equals 15 residues. Trimming removed 8 bases from V and 4 bases from J; junction bases left unmatched: 11. The CDR3 loop reads CASQNRGKSYNEQFF. CDR3 bases: TGCGCCAGCCAGAACAGGGGAAAGTCTTACAATGAGCAGTTCTTC.

This clonotype was picked up a small number of times. The gene calls are TRBV7-9 and TRBJ2-7, with D tentatively TRBD2 (5 bases). CDR1 and CDR2 (germline): SEHNR, FQNEAQ (reference sequence). Trimming took off 6 bases at V and 1 base at J, with 10 bases between the two ends. The CDR3 covers 13 residues. The CDR3 spells CASSRGLSYEQYV. CDR3 DNA: TGTGCCAGCAGTCGAGGACTTTCCTACGAGCAGTACGTC.

V and J are TRBV7-6 and TRBJ1-1; unclear D gene. V was shortened by 1 base and J by 4 bases, with 7 bases between the two germline ends. The CDR3 is made up of 13 amino acids. CDR1 and CDR2 (germline): SGHVS, FNYEAQ. The chain's CDR3 is CASSLVEATEAFF. CDR3 bases: TGTGCCAGCAGCTTAGTGGAGGCCACTGAAGCTTTCTTT.

The V gene is TRBV7-9, the J gene TRBJ1-2; D might be TRBD1 (5 bases). The CDR3 loop spans 14 amino acids. Between the trimmed V and J ends, which lost 4 bases and 4 bases, there was a span of 13 bases. Germline CDR1 is SEHNR and CDR2 is FQNEAQ (reference sequence). The CDR3 DNA reads as TGTGCCAGCAGCTCCGGGACGGAAATCTATGGCTACACCTTC. Translation gives CASSSGTEIYGYTF.

This clonotype was seen at least ten times. This sequence joins TRBV7-2 and TRBJ2-7; TRBD2 aligns across 7 bases. The CDR3 totals 13 residues. V lost 3 bases to trimming and J lost 2 bases; unmatched junction nucleotides: 1. CDR1 is SGHTA, CDR2 FQGNSA, per germline. CDR3 sequence: CASSFGGTYEQYF. CDR3 coding DNA: TGTGCCAGCAGCTTCGGGGGGACCTACGAGCAGTACTTC. The whole variable domain, remainder taken from reference TRBV7-2 and TRBJ2-7, is GAGVSQSPSNKVTEKGKDVELRCDPISGHTALYWYRQSLGQGLEFLIYFQGNSAPDKSGLPSDRFSAERTGGSVSTLTIQRTQQEDSAVYLCASSFGGTYEQYFGPGTRLTVT.

There are a few counts of this clonotype. In DNA, the CDR3 is TGTGCCAGCAGCGCCGAGTCCGGGACTAGCGGGTTAGAGACCCAGTACTTC. It translates to CASSAESGTSGLETQYF. The chain carries TRBV9 and TRBJ2-5; 12 bases align to TRBD2. The CDR3 contains 17 residues. Per germline, CDR1 SGDLS and CDR2 YYNGEE. The trim removed 3 bases at V and 4 bases at J, leaving 10 bases unmatched.

About this clonotype: It may be a read error: a sequence one base away is much more abundant. The rearrangement uses TRBV10-3 and TRBJ2-3, with 7 bases that match TRBD2. Germline V CDR1 and CDR2: ENHRY, SYGVKD. The CDR3 loop spans 13 amino acids. CDR3 residues: CVSEREGTDTQYF. DNA for the CDR3: TGTGTCTCCGAGCGGGAAGGGACAGATACGCAGTATTTT.

This clonotype appeared many times. This chain links TRBV6-5 with TRBJ2-1; D not certain. The CDR3 consists of 14 residues. Trimming left V 2 bases short and J 9 bases short, with 14 bases between. The germline V gene has CDR1 MNHEY and CDR2 SVGAGI. CDR3 region: CASSYGAAPREQFF. The CDR3, as DNA: TGTGCCAGCAGTTACGGAGCAGCCCCCCGTGAGCAGTTCTTC.

This clonotype was counted at least ten times. The chain combines TRBV7-9 with TRBJ2-1; maybe TRBD2 (6 bases). The length of the CDR3 is 15 residues. Germline V gene lookup returns CDR1 SEHNR and CDR2 FQNEAQ (reference sequence). Trimming cost V 4 bases and J 3 bases, with 13 bases left between them. CDR3 in DNA: TGTGCCAGCAGCTCGGAGGGAAGGGACTACAATGAGCAGTTCTTC. Translated: CASSSEGRDYNEQFF.

V and J are TRBV28 and TRBJ2-1; D gene unclear. The CDR3 consists of 15 residues. Germline CDR1 is MDHEN and CDR2 is SYDVKM. V lost 6 bases and J lost 5, with 17 bases in between. CDR3 loop: CASSPRGLRDNEQFF. The CDR3 DNA sequence: TGTGCCAGCAGCCCCAGAGGTCTTCGAGACAATGAGCAGTTCTTC.

The rearrangement joins TRBV2 to TRBJ1-5, with 9 bases that match TRBD1. CDR1 is SNHLY, CDR2 FYNNEI, per germline. This CDR3 contains 17 residues. V shed 6 bases and J 3 bases; nucleotides not matched to a gene: 12. The CDR3 loop reads CASSADRGSSANQPQHF. The CDR3 bases are TGTGCCAGCAGCGCGGACAGGGGATCTAGTGCCAATCAGCCCCAGCATTTT.

In its sample, this clonotype was seen a few times. This rearrangement joins TRBV20-1 to TRBJ2-1; weak D call: TRBD1 (7 bases). V gave up 4 bases and J gave up 9 bases, with 10 bases separating them. This CDR3 contains 11 residues. Germline V CDR1 and CDR2: DFQATT, SNEGSKA (reference sequence). The CDR3 DNA reads as TGCAGTGCTAAGCAGGGGGGTGAGCAGTTCTTC. This gives the protein CSAKQGGEQFF.